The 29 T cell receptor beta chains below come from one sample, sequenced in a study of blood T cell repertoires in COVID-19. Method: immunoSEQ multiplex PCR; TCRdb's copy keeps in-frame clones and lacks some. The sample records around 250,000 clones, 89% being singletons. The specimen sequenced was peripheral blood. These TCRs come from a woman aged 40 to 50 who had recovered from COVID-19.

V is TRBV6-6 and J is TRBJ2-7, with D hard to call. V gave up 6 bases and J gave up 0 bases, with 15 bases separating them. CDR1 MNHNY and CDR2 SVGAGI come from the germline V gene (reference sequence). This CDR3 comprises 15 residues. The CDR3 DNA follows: TGTGCCAGCAGCCCAGAACACATGGCCTCCTACGAGCAGTACTTC. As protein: CASSPEHMASYEQYF.

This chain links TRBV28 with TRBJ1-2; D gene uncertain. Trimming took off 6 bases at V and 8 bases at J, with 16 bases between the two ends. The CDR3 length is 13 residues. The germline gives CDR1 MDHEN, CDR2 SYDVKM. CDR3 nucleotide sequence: TGTGCCAGCAGCCCACAGACGTTCTCCGGCTACACCTTC. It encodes CASSPQTFSGYTF.

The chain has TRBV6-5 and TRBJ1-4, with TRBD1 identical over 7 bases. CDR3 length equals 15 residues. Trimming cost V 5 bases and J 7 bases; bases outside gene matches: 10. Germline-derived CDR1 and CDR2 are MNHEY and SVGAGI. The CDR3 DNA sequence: TGTGCCAGCAGTCCCCAGGGGGTTACGGGTGAAAAACTGTTTTTT. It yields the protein CASSPQGVTGEKLFF.

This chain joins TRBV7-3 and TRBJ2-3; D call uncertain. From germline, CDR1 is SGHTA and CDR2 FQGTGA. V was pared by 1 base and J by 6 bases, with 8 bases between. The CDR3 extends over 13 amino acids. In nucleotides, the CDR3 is TGTGCCAGCAGCTTAAGCGGTTCGGATACGCAGTATTTT. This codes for CASSLSGSDTQYF. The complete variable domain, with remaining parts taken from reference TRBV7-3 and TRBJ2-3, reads GAGVSQTPSNKVTEKGKYVELRCDPISGHTALYWYRQSLGQGPEFLIYFQGTGAADDSGLPNDRFFAVRPEGSVSTLKIQRTERGDSAVYLCASSLSGSDTQYFGPGTRLTVL.

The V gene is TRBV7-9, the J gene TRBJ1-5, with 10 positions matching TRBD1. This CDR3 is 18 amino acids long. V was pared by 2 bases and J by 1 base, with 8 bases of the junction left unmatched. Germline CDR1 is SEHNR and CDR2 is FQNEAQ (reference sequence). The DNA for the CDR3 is TGTGCCAGCAGCTTATGGACAGGGGGAATAGGGAGCAATCAGCCCCAGCATTTT. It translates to CASSLWTGGIGSNQPQHF.

As DNA, the CDR3 is TGTGCCAGCAGCGTGACCGAGCCCAGCGGGGGCACAGATACGCAGTATTTT. Its protein is CASSVTEPSGGTDTQYF. This sequence joins TRBV9 and TRBJ2-3; TRBD2 matches 7 bases. CDR3 length: 17 residues. Trimming took 2 bases from V and 1 from J; bases not matched to a gene: 10. Germline CDR1 and CDR2: SGDLS and YYNGEE.

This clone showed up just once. As DNA, the CDR3 is TGTGCCAGCAGCTTTGGGACAGGGGGCTTCCAGCCCCAGCATTTT. Translated, it gives CASSFGTGGFQPQHF. V gene TRBV7-2 combines with J gene TRBJ1-5, with 12 nucleotides matching TRBD1. This CDR3 is 15 amino acids long. V trimming: 3 bases; J trimming: 7 bases; junction bases outside the gene matches: 4. CDR1 and CDR2 (germline): SGHTA, FQGNSA.

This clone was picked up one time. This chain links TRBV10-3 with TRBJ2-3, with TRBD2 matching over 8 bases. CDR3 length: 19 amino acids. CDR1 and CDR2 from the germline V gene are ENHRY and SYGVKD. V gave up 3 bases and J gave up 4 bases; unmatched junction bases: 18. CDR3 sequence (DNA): TGTGCCATCAGTGACTCGAAGGGAGCGGGGGACTCATTTGCAGATACGCAGTATTTT. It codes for CAISDSKGAGDSFADTQYF.

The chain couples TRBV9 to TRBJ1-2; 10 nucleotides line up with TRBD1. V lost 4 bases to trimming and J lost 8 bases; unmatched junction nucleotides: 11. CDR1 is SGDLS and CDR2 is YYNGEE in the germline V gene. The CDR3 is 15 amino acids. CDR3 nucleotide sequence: TGTGCCAGCAGCTCACAGACAGGGGGCAGCGGAGGCTACACCTTC. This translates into CASSSQTGGSGGYTF.

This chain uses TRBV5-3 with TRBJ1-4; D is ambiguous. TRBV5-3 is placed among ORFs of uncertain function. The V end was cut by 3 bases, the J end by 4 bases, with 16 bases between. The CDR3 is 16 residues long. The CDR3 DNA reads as TGTGCCAGAAGCTACCAGACTCCAGTCCTTAATGAAAAACTGTTTTTT. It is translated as CARSYQTPVLNEKLFF.

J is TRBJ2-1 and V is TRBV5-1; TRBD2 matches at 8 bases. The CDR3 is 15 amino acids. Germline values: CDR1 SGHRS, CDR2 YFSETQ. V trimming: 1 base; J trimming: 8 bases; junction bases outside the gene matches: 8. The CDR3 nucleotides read TGCGCCAGCAGCTTGCGGAGCGGGGGCTTTGATGAGCAGTTCTTC. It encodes CASSLRSGGFDEQFF. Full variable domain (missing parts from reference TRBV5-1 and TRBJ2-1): KAGVTQTPRYLIKTRGQQVTLSCSPISGHRSVSWYQQTPGQGLQFLFEYFSETQRNKGNFPGRFSGRQFSNSRSEMNVSTLELGDSALYLCASSLRSGGFDEQFFGPGTRLTVL.

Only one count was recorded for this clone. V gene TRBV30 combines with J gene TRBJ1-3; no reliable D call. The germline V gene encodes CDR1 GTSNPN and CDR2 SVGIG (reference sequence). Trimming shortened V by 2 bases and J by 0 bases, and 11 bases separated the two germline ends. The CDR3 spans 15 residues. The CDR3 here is CAWSKQRLSGNTIYF. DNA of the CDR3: TGTGCCTGGAGTAAGCAACGCCTCTCTGGAAACACCATATATTTT.

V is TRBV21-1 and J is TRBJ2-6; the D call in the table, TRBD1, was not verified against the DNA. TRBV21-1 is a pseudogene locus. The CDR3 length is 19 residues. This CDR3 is CASSKGDPLNSSGANVLTF. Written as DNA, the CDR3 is TGTGCCAGCAGCAAAGGTGACCCTTTAAACAGCTCTGGGGCCAACGTCCTGACTTTC.

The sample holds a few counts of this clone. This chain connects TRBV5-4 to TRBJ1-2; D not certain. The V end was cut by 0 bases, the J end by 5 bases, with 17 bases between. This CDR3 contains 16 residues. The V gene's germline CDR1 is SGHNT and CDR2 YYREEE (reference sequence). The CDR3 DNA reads TGTGCCAGCAGCTTGGAGTGGGAGGGATCTGGTTATGGCTACACCTTC. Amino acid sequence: CASSLEWEGSGYGYTF.

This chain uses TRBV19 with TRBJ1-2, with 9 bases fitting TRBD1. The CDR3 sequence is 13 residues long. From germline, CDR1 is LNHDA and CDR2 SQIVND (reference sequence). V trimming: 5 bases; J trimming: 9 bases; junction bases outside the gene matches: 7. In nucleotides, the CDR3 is TGTGCCAGTAGTCTGGGACAGGGTCTCAGCTACACCTTC. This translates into CASSLGQGLSYTF.

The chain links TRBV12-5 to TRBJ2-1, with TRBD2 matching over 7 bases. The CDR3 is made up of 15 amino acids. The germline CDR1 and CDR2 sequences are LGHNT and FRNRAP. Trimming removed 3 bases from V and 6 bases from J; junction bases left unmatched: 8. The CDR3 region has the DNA TGTGCTAGTGGTTTAGGAGGGAGGGCTTCCAATGAGCAGTTCTTC. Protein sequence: CASGLGGRASNEQFF.

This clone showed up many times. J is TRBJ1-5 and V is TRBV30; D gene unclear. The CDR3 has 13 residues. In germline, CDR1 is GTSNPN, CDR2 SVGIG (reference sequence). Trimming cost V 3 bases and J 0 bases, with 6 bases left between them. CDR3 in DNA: TGTGCCTGGAGACACAATAGCAATCAGCCCCAGCATTTT. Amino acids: CAWRHNSNQPQHF.

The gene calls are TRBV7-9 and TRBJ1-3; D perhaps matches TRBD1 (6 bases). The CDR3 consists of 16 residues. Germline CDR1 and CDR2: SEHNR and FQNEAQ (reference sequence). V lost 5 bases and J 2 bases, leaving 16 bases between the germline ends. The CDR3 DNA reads TGTGCCAGCAGCACACAGGGATCTATAACTGGAAACACCATATATTTT. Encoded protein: CASSTQGSITGNTIYF.

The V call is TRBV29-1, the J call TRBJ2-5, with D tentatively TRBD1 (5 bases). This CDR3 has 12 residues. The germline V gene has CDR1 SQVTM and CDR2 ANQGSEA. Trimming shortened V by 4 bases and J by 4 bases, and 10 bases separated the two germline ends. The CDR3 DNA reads TGCAGCGTTGGACAGCCCTTAGAGACCCAGTACTTC. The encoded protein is CSVGQPLETQYF.

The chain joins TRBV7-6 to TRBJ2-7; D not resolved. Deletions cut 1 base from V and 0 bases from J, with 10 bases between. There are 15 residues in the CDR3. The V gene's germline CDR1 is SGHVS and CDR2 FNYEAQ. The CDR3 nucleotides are TGTGCCAGCAGCTTAGAGTCTGGCATCTCCTACGAGCAGTACTTC. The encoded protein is CASSLESGISYEQYF.

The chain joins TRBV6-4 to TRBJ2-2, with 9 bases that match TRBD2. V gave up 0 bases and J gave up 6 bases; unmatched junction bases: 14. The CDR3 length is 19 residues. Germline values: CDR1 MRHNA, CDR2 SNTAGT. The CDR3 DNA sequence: TGTGCCAGCAGTGACTCGAGTACCTCTAGCGGGATACCCTCCGGGGAGCTGTTTTTT. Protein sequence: CASSDSSTSSGIPSGELFF.

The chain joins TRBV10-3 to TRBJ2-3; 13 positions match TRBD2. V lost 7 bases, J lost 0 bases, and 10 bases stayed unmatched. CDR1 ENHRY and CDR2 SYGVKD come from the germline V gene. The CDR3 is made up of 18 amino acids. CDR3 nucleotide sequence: TGTGCCATCAATCCAGGGACTAGCGGGACCACTAGCACAGATACGCAGTATTTT. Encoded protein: CAINPGTSGTTSTDTQYF.

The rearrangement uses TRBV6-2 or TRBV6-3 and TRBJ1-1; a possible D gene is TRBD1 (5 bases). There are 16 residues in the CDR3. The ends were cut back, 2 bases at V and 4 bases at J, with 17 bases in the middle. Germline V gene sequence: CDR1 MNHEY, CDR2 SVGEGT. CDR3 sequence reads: CASSYPKGGGGTEAFF. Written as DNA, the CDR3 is TGTGCCAGCAGTTACCCCAAGGGCGGGGGAGGCACTGAAGCTTTCTTT.

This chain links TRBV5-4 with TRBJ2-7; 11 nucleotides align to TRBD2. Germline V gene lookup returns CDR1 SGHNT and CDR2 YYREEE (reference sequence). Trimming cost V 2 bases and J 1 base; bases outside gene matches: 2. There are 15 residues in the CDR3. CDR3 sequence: CASSFLAGGSYEQYF. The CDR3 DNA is TGTGCCAGCAGCTTTCTAGCGGGGGGTTCCTACGAGCAGTACTTC.

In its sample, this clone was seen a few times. The CDR3 reads CASSHRDRDTGELFF. The CDR3 nucleotides are TGTGCCAGCAGCCACCGGGACAGGGACACCGGGGAGCTGTTTTTT. V and J are TRBV7-9 and TRBJ2-2, with TRBD1 matching 9 bases. The CDR3 runs to 15 residues. V shed 5 bases, J shed 3 bases, and the junction held 4 bases outside the gene matches. From germline, CDR1 is SEHNR and CDR2 FQNEAQ (reference sequence).

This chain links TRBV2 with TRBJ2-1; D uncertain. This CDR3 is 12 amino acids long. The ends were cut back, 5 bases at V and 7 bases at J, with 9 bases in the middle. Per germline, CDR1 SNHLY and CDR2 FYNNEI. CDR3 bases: TGTGCCAGCAGTTGGGCACGGAATGAGCAGTTCTTC. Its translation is CASSWARNEQFF.

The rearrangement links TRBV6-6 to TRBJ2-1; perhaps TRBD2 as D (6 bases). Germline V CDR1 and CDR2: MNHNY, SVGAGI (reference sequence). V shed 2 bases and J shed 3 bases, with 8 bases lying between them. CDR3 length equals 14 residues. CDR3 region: CASSYGRGYNEQFF. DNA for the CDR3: TGTGCCAGCAGTTACGGGCGGGGCTACAATGAGCAGTTCTTC.

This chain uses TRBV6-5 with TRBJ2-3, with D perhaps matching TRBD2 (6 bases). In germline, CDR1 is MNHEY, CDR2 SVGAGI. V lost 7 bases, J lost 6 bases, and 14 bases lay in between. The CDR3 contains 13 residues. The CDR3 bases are TGTGCCAGCAACCGGGACTTAGTGGATACGCAGTATTTT. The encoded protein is CASNRDLVDTQYF.

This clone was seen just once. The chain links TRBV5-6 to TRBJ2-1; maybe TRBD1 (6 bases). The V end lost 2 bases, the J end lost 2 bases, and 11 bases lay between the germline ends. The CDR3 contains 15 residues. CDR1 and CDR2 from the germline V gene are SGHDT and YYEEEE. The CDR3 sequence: CASSFLRDTYNEQFF. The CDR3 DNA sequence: TGTGCCAGCAGCTTCCTACGGGACACCTACAATGAGCAGTTCTTC. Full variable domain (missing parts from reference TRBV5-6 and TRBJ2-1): DAGVTQSPTHLIKTRGQQVTLRCSPKSGHDTVSWYQQALGQGPQFIFQYYEEEERQRGNFPDRFSGHQFPNYSSELNVNALLLGDSALYLCASSFLRDTYNEQFFGPGTRLTVL.